These 32 T cell receptor beta chains came from one sample sequenced in a study of early T cells in non-severe SARS-CoV-2 infection. TCRdb reprocessed the 5' RACE reads with MiXCR, giving one entry per CDR3 protein. The sample consists of 35,000 to 45,000 distinct CDR3 sequences, about 5.9% of them appearing once. The starting material was whole blood, obtained at baseline. Receptors were obtained from an adult who was a healthcare worker with PCR-confirmed SARS-CoV-2 infection or an uninfected control (not recorded which).

The J gene is TRBJ1-3, the V gene TRBV3-1; D is possibly TRBD1 (5 bases). Trimming removed 2 bases from V and 1 base from J, with 9 bases in between. Germline V lookup: CDR1 LGHDT, CDR2 YNNKEL (reference sequence). CDR3 length equals 15 residues. DNA of the CDR3: TGTGCCAGCAGCCAACAGGGAAGATCTGGAAACACCATATATTTT. Translation gives CASSQQGRSGNTIYF.

The table lists this clonotype with many counts. The V call is TRBV27, the J call TRBJ2-2, with TRBD2 identical over 7 bases. Germline CDR1 is MNHEY and CDR2 is SMNVEV (reference sequence). J gave up 4 bases and V 4 bases, and 12 bases lay outside the gene matches. The CDR3 has 17 residues. CDR3 DNA: TGTGCCAGCAGTTCGATAGGGTGGCGGGGGTCCACCGGGGAGCTGTTTTTT. Translation gives CASSSIGWRGSTGELFF.

This clonotype showed up just a few times. The conserved final phenylalanine or tryptophan is absent from the CDR3, which likely points to a read error. The CDR3 DNA is TGCGCCAGCAGCCAGGAGGGGTACTACGAGCAGTACTCC. It codes for CASSQEGYYEQYS. The V and J genes are TRBV4-1 and TRBJ2-7; D may be TRBD2 (6 bases). The CDR3 loop spans 13 amino acids. With 3 bases removed from V and 3 bases from J, the gap between germline ends came to 9 bases. Germline CDR1 and CDR2: MGHRA and YSYEKL.

The chain uses TRBV4-3 and TRBJ1-6, with D unresolved. Per the germline V gene, CDR1 is LGHNA and CDR2 is YSLEER. The CDR3 contains 15 residues. V lost 1 base and J lost 2, with 6 bases in between. The CDR3 DNA reads as TGCGCCAGCAGCCAAGCTGCAGCCTATAATTCACCCCTCCACTTT. It yields the protein CASSQAAAYNSPLHF.

This clonotype has ten or more counts. The chain has TRBV29-1 and TRBJ2-2; D might be TRBD1 or TRBD2, each matching 5 bases. The CDR3 spans 14 residues. Germline V gene lookup returns CDR1 SQVTM and CDR2 ANQGSEA. Trimming took 5 bases from V and 7 from J, leaving 17 bases between them. CDR3 sequence reads: CSVKRRAGFGELFF. Written as DNA, the CDR3 is TGCAGCGTTAAGAGGCGGGCAGGGTTCGGGGAGCTGTTTTTT.

This clonotype was counted only a few times. The genes are TRBV6-6 and TRBJ2-7; D possibly corresponds to TRBD2 (8 bases). This CDR3 is built from 16 residues. The germline V gene has CDR1 MNHNY and CDR2 SVGAGI (reference sequence). V gave up 5 bases and J gave up 2 bases, with 19 bases separating them. CDR3 region: CASSGREGASPYEQYF. CDR3 in DNA: TGTGCCAGCAGTGGCCGGGAGGGGGCTAGTCCCTACGAGCAGTACTTC.

The table lists this clonotype with many counts. The V call is TRBV5-5, the J call TRBJ2-7, with D uncertain. The germline gives CDR1 SGHKS, CDR2 YYEKEE (reference sequence). There are 14 residues in the CDR3. Trimming removed 0 bases at V and 3 bases at J, with 10 bases between. DNA for the CDR3: TGTGCCAGCAGCTTGGAGCAGCGATTCTACGAGCAGTACTTC. This codes for CASSLEQRFYEQYF.

The chain recombines TRBV28 with TRBJ2-7; no clear D gene. V lost 4 bases and J 3 bases, leaving 7 bases between the germline ends. Germline assignment: CDR1 MDHEN and CDR2 SYDVKM. This CDR3 spans 12 amino acids. The CDR3 nucleotides read TGTGCCAGCAGTTCGATGCACTACGAGCAGTACTTC. It is translated as CASSSMHYEQYF. Combining the CDR3 with reference TRBV28 and TRBJ2-7 gives the whole variable domain DVKVTQSSRYLVKRTGEKVFLECVQDMDHENMFWYRQDPGLGLRLIYFSYDVKMKEKGDIPEGYSVSREKKERFSLILESASTNQTSMYLCASSSMHYEQYFGPGTRLTVT.

This clonotype has at least ten counts. In DNA, the CDR3 is TGTGCCAGCAGCGGCCGGGCCCTTTCTGGGGCCAACGTCCTGACTTTC. It is translated as CASSGRALSGANVLTF. The rearrangement links TRBV7-9 to TRBJ2-6; D ambiguous. This CDR3 contains 16 residues. The germline CDR1 and CDR2 sequences are SEHNR and FQNEAQ (reference sequence). The ends were cut back, 5 bases at V and 1 base at J, with 12 bases in the middle.

The rearrangement uses TRBV12-3 or TRBV12-4 and TRBJ2-5; 10 bases fit TRBD2. This CDR3 is 15 amino acids long. J lost 0 bases, V lost 4 bases, and 2 bases had no gene match. The CDR3 DNA reads as TGTGCCAGCAGTTCGCTAGCGGGGGACCAAGAGACCCAGTACTTC. Translation: CASSSLAGDQETQYF.

This clonotype turned up a few times. The V call is TRBV6-5, the J call TRBJ1-6, with TRBD1 matching 8 bases. CDR3 size: 14 residues. J lost 8 bases, V lost 7 bases, and 7 bases had no gene match. CDR1 and CDR2 (germline): MNHEY, SVGAGI. This CDR3 is CASTRTGRDSPLHF. The CDR3 DNA reads as TGTGCCAGCACTCGGACAGGGAGGGATTCACCCCTCCACTTT.

In its sample, this clonotype was seen many times. V usage is TRBV13 and J usage is TRBJ1-1, with 7 bases fitting TRBD1. V shed 1 base, J shed 2 bases, and the junction held 4 bases outside the gene matches. The CDR3 totals 15 residues. Germline V gives CDR1 PRHDT, CDR2 FYEKMQ (reference sequence). In DNA form, the CDR3 reads TGTGCCAGCAGCTTAGAACTAGGGGGCAACACTGAAGCTTTCTTT. It specifies CASSLELGGNTEAFF.

The chain uses TRBV24-1 and TRBJ2-7; D not resolved. The CDR3 is made up of 14 amino acids. Germline V CDR1 and CDR2: KGHDR, SFDVKD. V lost 4 bases, J lost 1 base, and 10 bases lay in between. The CDR3 DNA reads as TGTGCCACCAGTGAAGGACGGCGATCCTACGAGCAGTACTTC. It codes for CATSEGRRSYEQYF.

This clonotype was recorded at least ten times. The chain carries TRBV20-1 and TRBJ1-1; 10 positions agree with TRBD1. This CDR3 spans 16 amino acids. Germline lookup yields CDR1 DFQATT and CDR2 SNEGSKA (reference sequence). With 0 bases clipped from V and 0 bases from J, the junction kept 4 bases outside the gene matches. CDR3 DNA sequence: TGCAGTGCTAGAGATGGGACAGGGGCCATGAACACTGAAGCTTTCTTT. Translation: CSARDGTGAMNTEAFF.

This clonotype occurred a few times. The rearrangement joins TRBV10-1 to TRBJ2-7, with D hard to call. Germline V gene sequence: CDR1 WNHNN, CDR2 SYGVQD (reference sequence). V was trimmed by 5 bases and J by 6 bases, leaving 14 bases between them. CDR3 length: 13 amino acids. This CDR3 reads CASSKFLEGEQYF. The CDR3, as DNA: TGCGCCAGCAGTAAGTTTTTGGAAGGCGAGCAGTACTTC.

This clonotype has just a few counts. The J gene is TRBJ1-5, the V gene TRBV20-1, with TRBD1 as a possible D gene (6 bases). CDR3 size: 15 residues. Between the trimmed V and J ends, which lost 4 bases and 3 bases, there was a span of 16 bases. The germline V gene encodes CDR1 DFQATT and CDR2 SNEGSKA (reference sequence). The CDR3, as DNA: TGCAGTGCTACAGCAGGGGCCGCCCCCAATCAGCCCCAGCATTTT. Protein product: CSATAGAAPNQPQHF.

This clonotype has a count of ten or more. The rearrangement uses TRBV5-8 and TRBJ2-1; TRBD2 is a possible D gene (5 bases). Trimming took off 1 base at V and 4 bases at J, with 15 bases between the two ends. Germline CDR1 SGHTS, CDR2 YDEGEE. The CDR3 extends over 16 amino acids. CDR3 in amino acids: CASSLRWTREYNEQFF. The CDR3 DNA sequence: TGTGCCAGCAGCTTGAGGTGGACTCGCGAATACAATGAGCAGTTCTTC. The variable domain in full, with the rest retrieved from reference TRBV5-8 and TRBJ2-1, is EAGVTQSPTHLIKTRGQQATLRCSPISGHTSVYWYQQALGLGLQFLLWYDEGEERNRGNFPPRFSGRQFPNYSSELNVNALELEDSALYLCASSLRWTREYNEQFFGPGTRLTVL.

This clonotype has ten or more counts. This rearrangement joins TRBV11-3 to TRBJ2-3; D might be TRBD1 (6 bases). Germline V lookup: CDR1 SGHNT, CDR2 YENEEA. V was cut by 4 bases and J by 2 bases, with 10 bases left in between. The CDR3 contains 14 residues. Here the CDR3 reads CASSYRDTTDTQYF. CDR3 nucleotide sequence: TGTGCCAGCAGCTACCGGGACACCACAGATACGCAGTATTTT.

J is TRBJ2-5 and V is TRBV5-1; weak D call: TRBD2 (5 bases). Trimming took 4 bases from V and 5 from J, leaving 15 bases between them. This CDR3 is built from 14 residues. Per germline, CDR1 SGHRS and CDR2 YFSETQ. CDR3 amino acids: CASSPDLRLETQYF. CDR3 in DNA: TGCGCCAGCAGCCCGGACTTAAGGTTGGAGACCCAGTACTTC.

In its sample, this clonotype was seen many times. The chain carries TRBV5-5 and TRBJ2-2; the D gene is possibly TRBD1 (6 bases). The length of the CDR3 is 17 residues. Germline-derived CDR1 and CDR2 are SGHKS and YYEKEE (reference sequence). Trimming shortened V by 0 bases and J by 0 bases, and 12 bases separated the two germline ends. The CDR3: CASSLAGGASNTGELFF. The CDR3 DNA reads TGTGCCAGCAGCTTGGCTGGGGGCGCATCGAACACCGGGGAGCTGTTTTTT.

The chain carries TRBV18 and TRBJ1-5; 8 bases agree with TRBD1. Germline CDR1 is KGHSH and CDR2 is LQKENI. V lost 5 bases to trimming and J lost 6 bases; unmatched junction nucleotides: 3. The CDR3 contains 13 residues. This CDR3 reads CASSTDRGQPQHF. The CDR3 DNA reads TGTGCCAGCTCAACAGACAGGGGTCAGCCCCAGCATTTT.

This clonotype was found many times. J is TRBJ2-1 and V is TRBV6-1; D unresolved. Germline assignment: CDR1 MNHNS and CDR2 SASEGT. V dropped 1 base and J dropped 0 bases, with 4 bases sitting between them. This CDR3 contains 14 residues. The CDR3 DNA reads TGTGCCAGCAGTGAAGGCCGCTCCTACAATGAGCAGTTCTTC. Translating it yields CASSEGRSYNEQFF.

This clonotype was detected a few times. The chain has TRBV7-2 and TRBJ2-3; 11 bases line up with TRBD2. The germline gives CDR1 SGHTA, CDR2 FQGNSA. The CDR3 runs 17 residues. J gave up 0 bases and V 4 bases, and 6 bases lay outside the gene matches. CDR3 amino acids: CASSYGLAGTSTDTQYF. In DNA form, the CDR3 reads TGTGCCAGCAGCTACGGACTAGCGGGTACTAGCACAGATACGCAGTATTTT.

This clonotype occurred many times. The V call is TRBV27, the J call TRBJ2-3; 8 positions agree with TRBD2. This CDR3 comprises 14 residues. Per the germline V gene, CDR1 is MNHEY and CDR2 is SMNVEV (reference sequence). The junction had 3 bases not matched to a gene; V was cut back by 5 bases and J by 2 bases. CDR3 nucleotides: TGTGCCAGCAGTGGGGGACTAGACACAGATACGCAGTATTTT. Protein product: CASSGGLDTDTQYF.

The J gene is TRBJ1-1, the V gene TRBV27; D gene uncertain. Germline V gene lookup returns CDR1 MNHEY and CDR2 SMNVEV (reference sequence). This CDR3 spans 12 amino acids. The V gene lost 5 bases and the J gene lost 2 bases, with 6 bases spanning the gap. CDR3 sequence reads: CASSVLNTEAFF. The DNA of the CDR3 is TGTGCCAGCAGTGTCCTCAACACTGAAGCTTTCTTT.

This clonotype was seen repeatedly, ten times or more. V and J are TRBV20-1 and TRBJ2-2; D possibly corresponds to TRBD2 (6 bases). Germline CDR1 is DFQATT and CDR2 is SNEGSKA (reference sequence). The CDR3 contains 14 residues. V lost 0 bases, J lost 4 bases, and 9 bases lay in between. The DNA of the CDR3 is TGCAGTGCTAGAGAGGGGGGAAGCACCGGGGAGCTGTTTTTT. Translation: CSAREGGSTGELFF.

Ten or more counts support this clonotype. The chain is built from TRBV5-1 and TRBJ2-1; the match to TRBD2 covers 9 bases. The CDR3 sequence is 16 residues long. J was trimmed by 6 bases and V by 4 bases; bases with no gene match: 11. Per germline, CDR1 SGHRS and CDR2 YFSETQ. The CDR3 reads CASSPRVAGEINEQFF. CDR3 coding DNA: TGCGCCAGCAGCCCCAGGGTAGCGGGGGAGATCAATGAGCAGTTCTTC.

This clonotype was detected ten times or more. V is TRBV12-3 or TRBV12-4 and J is TRBJ1-3, with 7 nucleotides matching TRBD1. The CDR3 runs 13 residues. The trim removed 4 bases at V and 3 bases at J, leaving 0 bases unmatched. CDR3 sequence: CASSYRGGNTIYF. CDR3 in DNA: TGTGCCAGCAGTTACAGGGGTGGAAACACCATATATTTT.

The chain joins TRBV29-1 to TRBJ1-1; 9 bases agree with TRBD1. Looked up from germline, CDR1 is SQVTM and CDR2 is ANQGSEA. The CDR3 contains 14 residues. The DNA of the CDR3 is TGCACCGCTACGGTGGGACAGGGGAACACTGAAGCTTTCTTT. Amino acids: CTATVGQGNTEAFF.

This clonotype was found many times. The genes are TRBV7-3 and TRBJ1-1; D is undetermined. V dropped 6 bases and J dropped 3 bases, with 14 bases sitting between them. Germline CDR1 is SGHTA and CDR2 is FQGTGA. The CDR3 sequence is 14 residues long. The CDR3 DNA sequence: TGTGCCAGCAGGCGAATTAACACTGACACTGAAGCTTTCTTT. The encoded protein is CASRRINTDTEAFF.

This clonotype was detected a few times. The chain couples TRBV5-1 to TRBJ1-5; no firm D call. Trimming pared 3 bases from V and 5 bases from J, leaving 9 bases between. Germline loops: CDR1 SGHRS, CDR2 YFSETQ. CDR3 length: 13 residues. CDR3 sequence (DNA): TGCGCCAGCAGCTACTCCTTAGATCAGCCCCAGCATTTT. Amino acid sequence: CASSYSLDQPQHF. Full variable domain (missing parts from reference TRBV5-1 and TRBJ1-5): KAGVTQTPRYLIKTRGQQVTLSCSPISGHRSVSWYQQTPGQGLQFLFEYFSETQRNKGNFPGRFSGRQFSNSRSEMNVSTLELGDSALYLCASSYSLDQPQHFGDGTRLSIL.

Ten or more counts support this clonotype. The V and J genes are TRBV7-8 and TRBJ1-3; D is possibly TRBD1 (5 bases). CDR1 and CDR2 from the germline V gene are SGHVS and FQNEAQ. Trimming took off 1 base at V and 0 bases at J, with 16 bases between the two ends. The CDR3 contains 18 residues. The DNA of the CDR3 is TGTGCCAGCAGCTTAGTGTTCGGGGACTCAAGCTCTGGAAACACCATATATTTT. Protein: CASSLVFGDSSSGNTIYF.